What follows is one T cell receptor beta chain and its context. No cognate antigen has been identified for it. Within one base of it there is no much larger clone, and no base qualities were kept. The record originates from a study of blood T cells in healthy people across ages (dated by TCRdb to between 2014 and 2017). For the wider study: In model experiments, template switching captured about one uniquely barcoded TCR beta cDNA molecule for every two T cells. The study measured age-related changes in TCR beta repertoire diversity using deep sequencing normalized with unique cDNA molecular identifiers. Two additional independent replicas of 1 million unique cDNA reads from the same blood draw were analyzed for two donors (one aged 18 to 30 and one aged 80 or older). Donors were grouped into four age groups: young (average roughly 15 years), middle-aged (less than 40), aged (around 66) and long-lived (82). General findings and caveats noted by the study authors: Observed TCR beta diversity correlated strongly with the percentage of naive T cells measured by flow cytometry. As age increased, observed TCR beta diversity per million T cells dropped in a roughly linear way, and a significant reduction was already evident by age 40. Because the CMV infection status of the donors was unknown, age-related changes in expanded clonotypes may potentially have been confounded. The long-lived group showed more naive CD4+ T cells, fewer expanded clones and increased TCR diversity than the aged group, suggesting age selection. Estimates of total diversity from one million sequenced T cells were regarded as lower bounds and underestimates. Conclusive comparison of naive and antigen-experienced compartments was prevented by the profiling of bulk unsorted PBMCs.

Library construction relied on 5' RACE. Sequencing used an Illumina HiSeq 2500. A second about 6 to 11 cycle PCR used a sample-barcoded 5' primer and a J-beta primer mix. Each TCR beta cDNA molecule received a unique molecular identifier from a template-switch 5' adaptor carrying 12 random nucleotides. At least 2.5 million CDR3-containing paired-end reads were obtained from each sample. First-strand cDNA synthesis was performed from all RNA using the Mint cDNA synthesis kit, with priming by a TRBC-specific oligonucleotide. All cDNA was treated with uracil-DNA glycosylase and then went through a first 18-cycle PCR with the universal primers M1SS and BC2_uni_R. On the study's bioinformatics: Normalization of each sample was performed by random selection of 1 million high-quality reads, each carrying a distinct molecular identifier. Instead of being binned into consensus sequences, reads with shared molecular identifiers were discarded. MiTCR, with a Q25 quality threshold and the strictest error-elimination algorithm, was used for CDR3 identification, clonotype clustering and error correction. Lower-bound total TCR beta diversity was estimated with a nonparametric unseen species model using Euler transformation. The public reads were run again by TCRdb, first through fastp at Q25 and then through MiXCR, and only productive beta chains were kept. For every CDR3 protein sequence, its rows merge into one entry that carries the most common genes and DNA. It is TCRdb's table, rather than the study itself, that gives the V and J calls and clone size. A total of roughly 800,000 distinct CDR3 sequences appear in this sample, around 25% of them only once. Of the sample, more than 8.5% is held by the ten largest clones.

The roughly 42 donors, aged roughly 6 to 95 years, were systemically healthy Caucasian individuals from Russia. Each donor gave 9.5 to 10 milliliters of peripheral blood, drawn into EDTA-treated Vacutainer tubes. PBMCs were isolated by Ficoll-Paque density-gradient centrifugation, with at least 6 million obtained per sample. Total RNA was extracted from PBMCs with Trizol reagent, with at least 6 micrograms obtained per sample. The percentages of naive CD45RAhigh/CD27high T cells were determined by flow cytometry on a PBMC aliquot from every donor. Spanning cysteine to phenylalanine, the CDR3 consists of 15 amino acids. Solely the CDR3 DNA is kept, with 45 bases framed from the first base. Relative to germline, V is 6 bases shorter and J is 2 bases shorter, with 17 bases between their ends. Looking up the germline V gene (reference sequence) yields CDR1 DFQATT and CDR2 SNEGSKA. Separately, the same data were catalogued under a study of T cells of mothers and their children. The second source states: Nine systemically healthy Caucasian individuals served as donors, namely three mothers together with their six children. cDNA synthesis consumed the entire amount of extracted RNA, loaded at 1.5 ug RNA in each 15 ul reaction. Sample barcodes and 2-4 random nucleotides were added via the M1S primer in the second PCR. More than 8 million TCR beta CDR3 reads were obtained from each mother, and about 3 million reads were obtained from each child. Thymic selection similarly shapes TCR recombination output in related and unrelated pairs, with minor effect from inherited differences. Related mother-child pairs always showed normalized repertoire overlap that was slightly higher than in unrelated mother-child pairs, though the difference was never significant. With a sensitivity of approximately 100 clones per million clonotypes, no persistent microchimeric T cell clones were detected. To look for features that set related mother-child pairs apart from unrelated individuals, the researchers ran deep NGS to compare the TCR beta repertoires of mothers and children. Mothers averaged approximately 41 +/- 4 years of age and children averaged about 10 +/- 4 years. After adapter ligation with NEBNext reagents, the libraries were sequenced on Illumina HiSeq 2000 with 100+100 nt paired-end reads. To avoid cross-contamination, the mother libraries and the child libraries were prepared a month apart and sequenced in separate runs. Each donor had between roughly 450,000 and 2,100,000 distinct TCR beta clonotypes identified. Naive TCR beta clonotypes were estimated from low-frequency clonotypes matched to each donor's FACS-determined naive share, without sorting.

In this chain, TRBV20-1 is recombined with TRBJ2-4; perhaps TRBD2 is the D gene, with 5 bases matching. The sequence was obtained from a boy aged 10-17 years in good health. Material for sequencing was blood. The DNA sequence is as follows: TGCAGTGCCCTACCGAACCCGGGGTCCAAAAACATTCAGTACTTC. This translates into CSALPNPGSKNIQYF.